This TCR beta chain derives from a study of T cell repertoires in cytomegalovirus infection. Turning to the study itself: Public TCR beta signatures were indicative of both CMV infection and a matching HLA type.

Study results and limitations: Carriers of CMV plus the relevant HLA were identified by cumulative public TCR beta family frequency.

The CDR3 consists of 14 residues. From germline, CDR1 is SGHTA and CDR2 FQGNSA. V lost 6 bases, J lost 3 bases, and 15 bases lay in between. TCRdb re-analysed the reads in MiXCR, keeping a single row per CDR3 protein. The table records 150,000 to 200,000 distinct CDR3 sequences, about 18% of them present only once. The sample holds many counts of this clonotype. Its antigen is unidentified. This clonotype was obtained from a human donor in good health (CMV status not recorded). Some clones in this sample may be carry-over from other donors' samples. Material for sequencing was CD8+ T cells from PBMCs. This chain connects TRBV7-2 to TRBJ2-7; D unresolved. The CDR3 protein is CASRFGLGFYEQYF. The DNA of the CDR3 is TGTGCCAGCAGATTTGGATTGGGATTCTACGAGCAGTACTTC.